These T cell receptor beta chains were read from a single sample in a study of identical twins. TCRdb fed the 5' RACE reads into MiXCR, producing one record per CDR3 protein. The sample yields about 470,000 distinct CDR3 sequences, around 24% seen once. These data also featured in a second study, about T cells expressing NK-cell markers.

The material sequenced was CD4+ T cells sorted from blood. The receptors here all came from a woman aged 18 to 35 in good health. Each CDR3 is given with its conserved first and last residue. The order of the fields is J gene, D gene, V gene, clone size, CDR3 protein, CDR3 DNA. D genes are given only for firm matches. Only part of the rows carry a size: once, few, many, or a class if the clone is expanded.

j_call: TRBJ2-3
d_call: -
v_call: TRBV5-1
clone_size: -
cdr3_aa: CASSLGGISTDTQYF
cdr3_nt: TGCGCCAGCAGCTTGGGCGGGATTAGCACAGATACGCAGTATTTT

j_call: TRBJ2-1
d_call: TRBD2
v_call: TRBV20-1
clone_size: -
cdr3_aa: CSAMTSGLVHEQFF
cdr3_nt: TGCAGTGCAATGACTAGCGGGTTAGTGCATGAGCAGTTCTTC

j_call: TRBJ2-3
d_call: TRBD2
v_call: TRBV6-5
clone_size: few
cdr3_aa: CASSYSLAGGRTDTQYF
cdr3_nt: TGTGCCAGCAGTTACTCTCTAGCGGGGGGGCGGACAGATACGCAGTATTTT

j_call: TRBJ2-7
d_call: -
v_call: TRBV11-3
clone_size: -
cdr3_aa: CASSLASLGEQYF
cdr3_nt: TGTGCCAGCAGCCTGGCTAGCTTGGGTGAGCAGTACTTC

j_call: TRBJ2-2
d_call: -
v_call: TRBV7-9
clone_size: -
cdr3_aa: CASSILSTGELFF
cdr3_nt: TGTGCCAGCAGTATCTTAAGTACCGGGGAGCTGTTTTTT

j_call: TRBJ1-2
d_call: TRBD1
v_call: TRBV12-3/TRBV12-4
clone_size: few
cdr3_aa: CASSVGTATYYGYTF
cdr3_nt: TGTGCCAGCAGTGTCGGGACAGCGACCTACTATGGCTACACCTTC

j_call: TRBJ2-7
d_call: -
v_call: TRBV12-3/TRBV12-4
clone_size: -
cdr3_aa: CASSLWGSPQHEQYF
cdr3_nt: TGTGCCAGCAGTTTATGGGGAAGTCCACAGCACGAGCAGTACTTC

j_call: TRBJ1-1
d_call: TRBD1
v_call: TRBV11-2
clone_size: -
cdr3_aa: CASSFPTGGKAFF
cdr3_nt: TGTGCCAGCAGCTTCCCCACAGGGGGGAAGGCTTTCTTT

j_call: TRBJ1-1
d_call: TRBD1
v_call: TRBV25-1
clone_size: once
cdr3_aa: CASSGLGQGAFF
cdr3_nt: TGTGCCAGCAGTGGGCTGGGACAGGGGGCTTTCTTT

j_call: TRBJ1-6
d_call: -
v_call: TRBV6-2/TRBV6-3
clone_size: -
cdr3_aa: CASTGRGRDSPLHF
cdr3_nt: TGTGCCAGCACCGGACGGGGGCGGGATTCACCCCTCCACTTT

j_call: TRBJ2-7
d_call: TRBD2
v_call: TRBV14
clone_size: -
cdr3_aa: CASSPLTAGVGEQYF
cdr3_nt: TGTGCCAGCAGCCCACTCACAGCGGGAGTAGGCGAGCAGTACTTC

j_call: TRBJ2-1
d_call: TRBD2
v_call: TRBV11-2
clone_size: -
cdr3_aa: CASRGTSGSRSEQFF
cdr3_nt: TGTGCCAGCAGGGGGACTAGCGGGAGTCGGTCTGAGCAGTTCTTC

j_call: TRBJ2-2
d_call: TRBD2
v_call: TRBV5-1
clone_size: -
cdr3_aa: CASSRPGGPTGELFF
cdr3_nt: TGCGCCAGCAGCCGCCCGGGGGGGCCCACCGGGGAGCTGTTTTTT

j_call: TRBJ2-1
d_call: TRBD2
v_call: TRBV9
clone_size: many
cdr3_aa: CASSVEGGLEEFF
cdr3_nt: TGTGCCAGCAGCGTAGAAGGGGGACTAGAGGAGTTCTTC

j_call: TRBJ2-1
d_call: -
v_call: TRBV29-1
clone_size: -
cdr3_aa: CSVDSSYNEQFF
cdr3_nt: TGCAGCGTTGATTCTAGCTACAATGAGCAGTTCTTC

j_call: TRBJ2-5
d_call: -
v_call: TRBV6-1
clone_size: few
cdr3_aa: CASSEATSRETQYF
cdr3_nt: TGTGCCAGCAGTGAAGCGACTTCCCGGGAGACCCAGTACTTC

j_call: TRBJ2-2
d_call: TRBD2
v_call: TRBV12-3/TRBV12-4
clone_size: -
cdr3_aa: CASSVPGGRTGELFF
cdr3_nt: TGTGCCAGCAGCGTCCCCGGCGGGAGGACCGGGGAGCTGTTTTTT

j_call: TRBJ2-3
d_call: TRBD2
v_call: TRBV6-2/TRBV6-3
clone_size: few
cdr3_aa: CASSYTTSLAGRTDTQYF
cdr3_nt: TGTGCCAGCAGTTACACCACGTCGCTAGCGGGTAGGACAGATACGCAGTATTTT

j_call: TRBJ2-3
d_call: -
v_call: TRBV20-1
clone_size: -
cdr3_aa: CSASRYLDTQYF
cdr3_nt: TGCAGTGCTAGTAGATATCTCGATACGCAGTATTTT

j_call: TRBJ2-3
d_call: -
v_call: TRBV27
clone_size: -
cdr3_aa: CASSRPPGTDTQYF
cdr3_nt: TGTGCCAGCAGTCGCCCCCCGGGAACAGATACGCAGTATTTT

j_call: TRBJ2-7
d_call: -
v_call: TRBV6-2/TRBV6-3
clone_size: few
cdr3_aa: CASGRAYEQYF
cdr3_nt: TGTGCCAGCGGGCGAGCCTACGAGCAGTACTTC

j_call: TRBJ2-5
d_call: -
v_call: TRBV5-1
clone_size: once
cdr3_aa: CASSLAVGSIRGPETQYF
cdr3_nt: TGCGCCAGCAGCTTGGCCGTGGGGTCTATAAGGGGCCCGGAGACCCAGTACTTC

j_call: TRBJ2-3
d_call: -
v_call: TRBV7-8
clone_size: -
cdr3_aa: CASSPRTFTSTDTQYF
cdr3_nt: TGTGCCAGCAGCCCGCGGACTTTTACTAGCACAGATACGCAGTATTTT

j_call: TRBJ1-6
d_call: TRBD1
v_call: TRBV20-1
clone_size: -
cdr3_aa: CSAGRTGNNSPLHF
cdr3_nt: TGCAGTGCTGGAAGGACAGGGAACAATTCACCCCTCCACTTT

j_call: TRBJ2-2
d_call: TRBD2
v_call: TRBV7-7
clone_size: few
cdr3_aa: CASSSSGTTGELFF
cdr3_nt: TGTGCCAGCAGCTCTAGCGGGACCACCGGGGAGCTGTTTTTT

j_call: TRBJ2-7
d_call: TRBD1
v_call: TRBV5-6
clone_size: -
cdr3_aa: CASSPDRGSSYEQYF
cdr3_nt: TGTGCCAGCAGCCCCGACAGGGGATCCTCCTACGAGCAGTACTTC

j_call: TRBJ2-1
d_call: -
v_call: TRBV6-5
clone_size: -
cdr3_aa: CASSWRGNEQFF
cdr3_nt: TGTGCCAGCAGTTGGAGGGGAAATGAGCAGTTCTTC

j_call: TRBJ2-3
d_call: TRBD2
v_call: TRBV5-1
clone_size: -
cdr3_aa: CASSFLAGESTDTQYF
cdr3_nt: TGCGCCAGCAGCTTCCTAGCGGGAGAGAGCACAGATACGCAGTATTTT